This entry is about one T cell receptor beta chain. The antigen is undetermined. The data derive from a study of naive and memory T cell subsets. Study-level results: From naive to CM, EM and EMRA, diversity decreased and Gini increased.

The beta constant-region primer was an equimolar mix of two oligonucleotides covering TRBC1 and TRBC2. Four rounds of PCR amplified the ligated cDNA using nested alpha and beta constant-region primers plus SP2. MiXCR, run by TCRdb on the UMI-ligation and nested PCR reads, gives a single entry per CDR3 protein. The sample has 130,000 or so distinct CDR3 sequences; roughly 36% are singletons. Four subsets defined by CD45RA and CD27 were sorted after CD3, CD4, CD8 and live/dead staining. V was shortened by 1 base and J by 6 bases, with 7 bases between the two germline ends. CDR1 is LGHNT and CDR2 is FRNRAP in the germline V gene. The CDR3 length is 13 residues.

This TCR derives from a human donor in good health. The V and J genes are TRBV12-5 and TRBJ2-1, with no clear D. Input material: central memory CD4+ T cells from blood. The CDR3 DNA is TGTGCTAGTGGTTTGGGGCAGGTCAATGAGCAGTTCTTC. As protein: CASGLGQVNEQFF.